One sample yielded the 8 T cell receptor beta chains listed below, sequenced in a study of blood T cell repertoires in COVID-19 (dated by TCRdb to the early 2020s). Library prep was done by the immunoSEQ multiplex PCR assay. TCRdb provides this immuneACCESS table in a form limited to in-frame rearrangements. Some clones are lacking; in checked studies, under half of them reflect an unresolved V gene, and why the rest are absent is not known. The sample table lists about 180,000 clones, around 74% of them with a count of one. The biggest ten clones account for around 8% of the sample. What was sequenced was peripheral blood. Receptor source: an older woman with COVID-19, enrolled during active disease.

This chain uses TRBV7-6 with TRBJ2-1; 8 nucleotides match TRBD1. The trim removed 3 bases at V and 8 bases at J, leaving 18 bases unmatched. The CDR3 runs to 18 residues. The germline CDR1 and CDR2 sequences are SGHVS and FNYEAQ. CDR3 DNA: TGTGCCAGCAGCTTTCTTGTCGGCGGTGACAGGGGCTTCGATGAGCAGTTCTTC. This sequence encodes CASSFLVGGDRGFDEQFF.

V gene TRBV28 combines with J gene TRBJ1-1; 8 bases are a match to TRBD1. V gave up 5 bases and J gave up 10 bases; unmatched junction bases: 9. This CDR3 spans 13 amino acids. Germline lookup yields CDR1 MDHEN and CDR2 SYDVKM. The CDR3 reads CASSQDRGLVAFF. CDR3 sequence (DNA): TGTGCCAGCAGTCAAGACAGGGGACTGGTAGCTTTCTTT. The whole variable domain, filled in from reference TRBV28 and TRBJ1-1, reads DVKVTQSSRYLVKRTGEKVFLECVQDMDHENMFWYRQDPGLGLRLIYFSYDVKMKEKGDIPEGYSVSREKKERFSLILESASTNQTSMYLCASSQDRGLVAFFGQGTRLTVV.

The gene calls are TRBV5-1 and TRBJ2-5; D not certain. This CDR3 contains 15 residues. Germline V CDR1 and CDR2: SGHRS, YFSETQ. With 4 bases removed from V and 5 bases from J, the gap between germline ends came to 18 bases. DNA of the CDR3: TGCGCCAGCAGCGACGGGTCCACGGTACGGGAGACCCAGTACTTC. It codes for CASSDGSTVRETQYF. The whole variable domain, remainder taken from reference TRBV5-1 and TRBJ2-5, is KAGVTQTPRYLIKTRGQQVTLSCSPISGHRSVSWYQQTPGQGLQFLFEYFSETQRNKGNFPGRFSGRQFSNSRSEMNVSTLELGDSALYLCASSDGSTVRETQYFGPGTRLLVL.

The gene calls are TRBV25-1 and TRBJ2-7; 7 nucleotides line up with TRBD1. Germline V gene lookup returns CDR1 MGHDK and CDR2 SYGVNS. The CDR3 sequence is 16 residues long. V was pared by 2 bases and J by 3 bases, with 10 bases of the junction left unmatched. The CDR3 sequence is CASSEIGPGQFYEQYF. In DNA form, the CDR3 reads TGTGCCAGCAGTGAAATTGGTCCGGGACAGTTCTACGAGCAGTACTTC.

This rearrangement joins TRBV11-2 to TRBJ2-1; TRBD1 aligns across 8 bases. The germline V gene has CDR1 SGHAT and CDR2 FQNNGV. The CDR3 is 15 amino acids. Unmatched junction bases numbered 4, after V lost 4 bases and J lost 2 bases. The CDR3 here is CASSSRGHTYNEQFF. CDR3 bases: TGTGCCAGCAGCTCCAGGGGGCACACCTACAATGAGCAGTTCTTC.

The chain couples TRBV7-9 to TRBJ2-5; TRBD2 matches 11 bases. The CDR3 is 15 residues long. Losses at the gene ends were 6 bases for V and 5 bases for J; bases not matched to a gene: 8. Germline V CDR1 and CDR2: SEHNR, FQNEAQ (reference sequence). CDR3 loop: CASRDSGGADETQYF. CDR3 DNA: TGTGCCAGCAGGGATAGCGGGGGGGCCGATGAGACCCAGTACTTC.

The chain joins TRBV6-6 to TRBJ2-5, with D tentatively TRBD2 (7 bases). V dropped 9 bases and J dropped 2 bases, with 19 bases sitting between them. Germline CDR1 MNHNY, CDR2 SVGAGI (reference sequence). The CDR3 sequence is 15 residues long. This CDR3 is CASRGWGGQQETQYF. The CDR3 DNA reads as TGTGCCAGTAGAGGATGGGGGGGCCAACAAGAGACCCAGTACTTC.

The J gene is TRBJ2-7, the V gene TRBV7-2; D is perhaps TRBD2 (6 bases). Trimming pared 5 bases from V and 3 bases from J, leaving 11 bases between. The CDR3 length is 13 residues. Germline loops: CDR1 SGHTA, CDR2 FQGNSA. The CDR3 protein is CASSRGGNYEQYF. The DNA for the CDR3 is TGTGCCAGCAGCCGGGGCGGGAACTACGAGCAGTACTTC. The whole variable domain, remainder taken from reference TRBV7-2 and TRBJ2-7, is GAGVSQSPSNKVTEKGKDVELRCDPISGHTALYWYRQSLGQGLEFLIYFQGNSAPDKSGLPSDRFSAERTGGSVSTLTIQRTQQEDSAVYLCASSRGGNYEQYFGPGTRLTVT.